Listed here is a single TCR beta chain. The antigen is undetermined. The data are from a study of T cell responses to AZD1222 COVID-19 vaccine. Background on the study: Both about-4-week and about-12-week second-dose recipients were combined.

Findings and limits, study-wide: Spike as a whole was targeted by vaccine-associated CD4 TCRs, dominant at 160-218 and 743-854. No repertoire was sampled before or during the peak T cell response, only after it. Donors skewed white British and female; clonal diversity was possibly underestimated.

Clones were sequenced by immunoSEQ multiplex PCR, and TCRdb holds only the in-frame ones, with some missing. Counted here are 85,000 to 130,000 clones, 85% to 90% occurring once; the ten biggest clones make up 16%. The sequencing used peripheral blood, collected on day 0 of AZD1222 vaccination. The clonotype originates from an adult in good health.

In DNA, the CDR3 is TGTGCCAGCAGTTACGACGGGAGCTACGAGCAGTACTTC. The encoded protein is CASSYDGSYEQYF. This sequence joins TRBV6-6 and TRBJ2-7; D may be TRBD2 (6 bases). The CDR3 sequence is 13 residues long. Germline V CDR1 and CDR2: MNHNY, SVGAGI (reference sequence). Trimming pared 2 bases from V and 3 bases from J, leaving 8 bases between.